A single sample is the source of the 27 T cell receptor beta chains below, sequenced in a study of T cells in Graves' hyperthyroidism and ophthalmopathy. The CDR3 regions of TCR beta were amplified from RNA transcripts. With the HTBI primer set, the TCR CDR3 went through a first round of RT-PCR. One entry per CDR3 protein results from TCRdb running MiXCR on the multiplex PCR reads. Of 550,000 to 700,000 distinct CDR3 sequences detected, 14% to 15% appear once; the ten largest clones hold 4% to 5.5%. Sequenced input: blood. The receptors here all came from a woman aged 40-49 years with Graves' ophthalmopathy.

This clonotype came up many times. The CDR3 DNA reads TGTGCCAGCAGTTACCCCGATTCCTATGGCTACACCTTC. This sequence encodes CASSYPDSYGYTF. This rearrangement joins TRBV6-5 to TRBJ1-2, with unresolved D. Germline V CDR1 and CDR2: MNHEY, SVGAGI. The CDR3 length is 13 residues. V lost 2 bases, J lost 4 bases, and 8 bases lay in between.

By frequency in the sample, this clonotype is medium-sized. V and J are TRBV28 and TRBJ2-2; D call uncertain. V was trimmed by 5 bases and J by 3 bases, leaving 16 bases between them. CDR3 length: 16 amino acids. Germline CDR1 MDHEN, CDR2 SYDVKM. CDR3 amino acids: CASSTRDIAHTGELFF. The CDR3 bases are TGTGCCAGCAGTACGCGTGACATCGCGCACACCGGGGAGCTGTTTTTT.

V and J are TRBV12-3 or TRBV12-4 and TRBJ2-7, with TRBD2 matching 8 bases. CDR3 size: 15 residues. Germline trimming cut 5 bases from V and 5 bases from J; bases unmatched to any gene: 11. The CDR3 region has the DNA TGTGCCAGCAGTCTCGGCCAAGCGGGGGCCCACGAGCAGTACTTC. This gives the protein CASSLGQAGAHEQYF.

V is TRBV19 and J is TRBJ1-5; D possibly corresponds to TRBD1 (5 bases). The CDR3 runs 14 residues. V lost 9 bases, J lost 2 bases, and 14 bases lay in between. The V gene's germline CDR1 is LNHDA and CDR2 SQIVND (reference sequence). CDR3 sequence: CASARGRGNQPQHF. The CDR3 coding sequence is TGTGCCAGCGCTCGCGGCAGGGGCAATCAGCCCCAGCATTTT.

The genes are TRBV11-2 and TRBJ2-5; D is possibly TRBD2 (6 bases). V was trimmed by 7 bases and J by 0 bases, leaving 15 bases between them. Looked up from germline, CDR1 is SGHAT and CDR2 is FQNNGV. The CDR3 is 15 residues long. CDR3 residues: CASTPGLMYQETQYF. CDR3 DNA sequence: TGTGCCAGCACACCGGGACTTATGTACCAAGAGACCCAGTACTTC.

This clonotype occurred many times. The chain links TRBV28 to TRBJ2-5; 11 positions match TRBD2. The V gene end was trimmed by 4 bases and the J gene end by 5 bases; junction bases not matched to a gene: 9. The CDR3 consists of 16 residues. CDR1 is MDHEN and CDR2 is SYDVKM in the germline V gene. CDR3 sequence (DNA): TGTGCCAGCAGTTCTCCAACTAGCGGGGGAATGGAGACCCAGTACTTC. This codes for CASSSPTSGGMETQYF.

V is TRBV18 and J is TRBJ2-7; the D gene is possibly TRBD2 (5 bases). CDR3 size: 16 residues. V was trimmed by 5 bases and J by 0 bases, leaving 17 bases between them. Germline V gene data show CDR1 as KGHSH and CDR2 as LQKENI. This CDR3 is CASSSSFWERSYEQYF. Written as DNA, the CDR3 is TGTGCCAGCTCATCCTCCTTCTGGGAGCGCTCCTACGAGCAGTACTTC. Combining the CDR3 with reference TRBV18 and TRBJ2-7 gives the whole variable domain NAGVMQNPRHLVRRRGQEARLRCSPMKGHSHVYWYRQLPEEGLKFMVYLQKENIIDESGMPKERFSAEFPKEGPSILRIQQVVRGDSAAYFCASSSSFWERSYEQYFGPGTRLTVT.

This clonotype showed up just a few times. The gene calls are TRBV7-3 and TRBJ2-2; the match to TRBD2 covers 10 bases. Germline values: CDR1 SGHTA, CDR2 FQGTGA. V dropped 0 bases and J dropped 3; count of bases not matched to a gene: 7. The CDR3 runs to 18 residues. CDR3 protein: CASSLTQSGRADTGELFF. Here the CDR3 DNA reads TGTGCCAGCAGCTTAACGCAAAGCGGGAGGGCGGACACCGGGGAGCTGTTTTTT.

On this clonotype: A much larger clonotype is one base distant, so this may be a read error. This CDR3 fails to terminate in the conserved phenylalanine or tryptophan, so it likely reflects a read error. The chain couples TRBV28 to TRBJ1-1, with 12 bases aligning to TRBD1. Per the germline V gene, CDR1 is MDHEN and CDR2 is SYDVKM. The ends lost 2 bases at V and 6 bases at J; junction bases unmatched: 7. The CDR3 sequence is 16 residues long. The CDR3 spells CASSLLGQGASAEAFL. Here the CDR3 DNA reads TGTGCCAGCAGTTTACTGGGACAGGGGGCTTCTGCTGAAGCTTTCCTT.

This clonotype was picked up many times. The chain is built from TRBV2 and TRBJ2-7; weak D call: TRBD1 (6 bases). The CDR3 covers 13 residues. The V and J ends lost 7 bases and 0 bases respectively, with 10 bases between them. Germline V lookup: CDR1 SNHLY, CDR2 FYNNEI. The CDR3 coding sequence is TGTGCCAGCAAAGACAGGACCTCCTACGAGCAGTACTTC. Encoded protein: CASKDRTSYEQYF.

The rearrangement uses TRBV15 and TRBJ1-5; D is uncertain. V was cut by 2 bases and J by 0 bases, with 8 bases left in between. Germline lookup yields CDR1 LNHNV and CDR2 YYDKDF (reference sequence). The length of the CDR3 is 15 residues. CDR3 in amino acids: CATSRTRDSNQPQHF. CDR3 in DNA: TGTGCCACCAGCAGAACAAGGGATAGCAATCAGCCCCAGCATTTT.

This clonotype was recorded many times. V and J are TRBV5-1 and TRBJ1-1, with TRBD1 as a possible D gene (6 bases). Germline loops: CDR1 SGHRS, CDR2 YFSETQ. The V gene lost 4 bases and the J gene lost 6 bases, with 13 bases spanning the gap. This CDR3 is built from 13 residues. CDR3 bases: TGCGCCAGCAGCGGATACGGGGGCGCTGAAGCTTTCTTT. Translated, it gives CASSGYGGAEAFF.

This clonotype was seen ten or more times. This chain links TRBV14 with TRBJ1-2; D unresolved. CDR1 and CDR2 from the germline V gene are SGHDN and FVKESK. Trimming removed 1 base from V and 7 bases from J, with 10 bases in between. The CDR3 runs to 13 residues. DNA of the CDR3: TGTGCCAGCAGCCAAGGTTACCAACCTGGCTACACCTTC. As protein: CASSQGYQPGYTF.

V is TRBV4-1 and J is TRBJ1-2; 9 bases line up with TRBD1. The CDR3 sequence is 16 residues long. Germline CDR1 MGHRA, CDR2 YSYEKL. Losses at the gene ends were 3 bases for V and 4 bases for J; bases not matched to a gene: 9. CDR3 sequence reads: CASSQAGTGKAYGYTF. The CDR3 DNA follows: TGCGCCAGCAGCCAGGCCGGGACAGGGAAGGCCTATGGCTACACCTTC.

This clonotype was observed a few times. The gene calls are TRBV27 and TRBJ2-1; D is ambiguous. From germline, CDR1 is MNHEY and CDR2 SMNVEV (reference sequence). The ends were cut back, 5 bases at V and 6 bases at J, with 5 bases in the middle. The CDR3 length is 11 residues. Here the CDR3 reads CASSVGNEQFF. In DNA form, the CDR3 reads TGTGCCAGCAGTGTCGGCAATGAGCAGTTCTTC.

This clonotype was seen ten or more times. CDR3 bases: TGTGCCAGCAGTTTCTTCTTAGCTAGCGCCGACACCGGGGAGCTGTTTTTT. Translation: CASSFFLASADTGELFF. The genes are TRBV27 and TRBJ2-2; the D gene is possibly TRBD2 (6 bases). Looked up from germline, CDR1 is MNHEY and CDR2 is SMNVEV (reference sequence). With 3 bases removed from V and 3 bases from J, the gap between germline ends came to 17 bases. The CDR3 has 17 residues.

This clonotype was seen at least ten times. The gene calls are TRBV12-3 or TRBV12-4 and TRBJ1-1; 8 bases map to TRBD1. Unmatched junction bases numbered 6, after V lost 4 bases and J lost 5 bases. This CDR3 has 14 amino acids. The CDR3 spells CASSYRQGPTEAFF. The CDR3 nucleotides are TGTGCCAGCAGTTACCGACAGGGGCCGACTGAAGCTTTCTTT.

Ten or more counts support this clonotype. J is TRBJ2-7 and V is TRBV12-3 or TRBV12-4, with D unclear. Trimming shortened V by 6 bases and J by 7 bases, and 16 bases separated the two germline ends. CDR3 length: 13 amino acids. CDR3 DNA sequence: TGTGCCAGCAGGCTCCGGGTGGGTGAGGAGCAGTACTTC. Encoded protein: CASRLRVGEEQYF.

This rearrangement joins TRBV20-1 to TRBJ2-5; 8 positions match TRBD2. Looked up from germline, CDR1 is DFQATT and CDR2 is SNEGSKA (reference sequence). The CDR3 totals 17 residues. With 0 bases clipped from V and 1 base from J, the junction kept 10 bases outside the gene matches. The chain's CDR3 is CSARDRSGSSPQETQYF. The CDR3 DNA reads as TGCAGTGCTAGAGATCGCAGCGGGAGCTCCCCCCAAGAGACCCAGTACTTC.

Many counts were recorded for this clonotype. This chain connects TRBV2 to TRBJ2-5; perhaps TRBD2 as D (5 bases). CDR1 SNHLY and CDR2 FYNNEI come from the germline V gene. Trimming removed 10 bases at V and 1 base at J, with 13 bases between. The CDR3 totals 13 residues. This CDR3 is CATIGLTQETQYF. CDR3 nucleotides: TGTGCCACCATTGGACTTACCCAAGAGACCCAGTACTTC.

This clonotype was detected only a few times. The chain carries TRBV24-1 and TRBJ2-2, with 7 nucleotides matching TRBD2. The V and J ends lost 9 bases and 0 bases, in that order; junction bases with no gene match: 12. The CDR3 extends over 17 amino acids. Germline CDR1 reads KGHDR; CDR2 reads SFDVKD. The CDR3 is CATAVGPAGANTGELFF. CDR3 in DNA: TGTGCCACCGCCGTGGGGCCTGCGGGGGCGAACACCGGGGAGCTGTTTTTT.

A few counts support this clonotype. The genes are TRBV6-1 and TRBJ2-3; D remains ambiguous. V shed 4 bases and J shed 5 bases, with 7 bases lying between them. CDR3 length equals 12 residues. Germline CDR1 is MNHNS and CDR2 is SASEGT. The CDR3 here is CASSGPGDTQYF. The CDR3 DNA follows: TGTGCCAGCAGTGGGCCTGGAGATACGCAGTATTTT.

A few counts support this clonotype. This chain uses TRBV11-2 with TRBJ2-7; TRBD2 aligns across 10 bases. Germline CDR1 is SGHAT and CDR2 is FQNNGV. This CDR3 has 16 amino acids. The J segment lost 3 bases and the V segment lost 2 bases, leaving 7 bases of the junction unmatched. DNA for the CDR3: TGTGCCAGCAGCTTAAGGAGCCCTAGCGGGAGCTACGAGCAGTACTTC. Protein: CASSLRSPSGSYEQYF.

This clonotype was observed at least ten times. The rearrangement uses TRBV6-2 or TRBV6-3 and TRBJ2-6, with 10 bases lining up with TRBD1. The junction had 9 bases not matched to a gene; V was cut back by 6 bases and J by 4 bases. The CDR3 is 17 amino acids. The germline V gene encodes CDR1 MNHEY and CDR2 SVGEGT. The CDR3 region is CASRTETGGPGANVLTF. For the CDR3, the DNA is TGTGCCAGCAGGACCGAGACAGGGGGCCCGGGGGCCAACGTCCTGACTTTC.

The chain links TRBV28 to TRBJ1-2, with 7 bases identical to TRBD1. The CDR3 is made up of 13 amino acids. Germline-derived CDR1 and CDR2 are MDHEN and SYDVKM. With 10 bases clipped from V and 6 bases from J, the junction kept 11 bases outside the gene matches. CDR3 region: CAIPDRGLDGYTF. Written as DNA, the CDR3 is TGTGCCATCCCAGATAGGGGGCTCGATGGCTACACCTTC.

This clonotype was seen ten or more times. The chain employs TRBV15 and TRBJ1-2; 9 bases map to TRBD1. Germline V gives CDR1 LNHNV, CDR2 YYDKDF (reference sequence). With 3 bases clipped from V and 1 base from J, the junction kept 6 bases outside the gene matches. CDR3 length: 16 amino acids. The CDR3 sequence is CATSSLDRGDNYGYTF. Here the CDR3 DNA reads TGTGCCACCAGCAGCTTGGACAGGGGAGATAACTATGGCTACACCTTC.

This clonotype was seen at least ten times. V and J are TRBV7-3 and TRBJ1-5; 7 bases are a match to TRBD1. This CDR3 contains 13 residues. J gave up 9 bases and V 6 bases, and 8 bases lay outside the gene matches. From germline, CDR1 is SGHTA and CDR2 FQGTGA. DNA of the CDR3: TGTGCCAGCAGTAGGGACAGCGACTCGCCCCAGCATTTT. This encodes CASSRDSDSPQHF.